A single sample gave rise to the 16 T cell receptor beta chains below, sequenced in a study of blood T cell repertoires in COVID-19. Profiled with immunoSEQ multiplex PCR; TCRdb holds only in-frame clones, not every one. The table has about 240,000 clones, roughly 86% seen once. The sample taken for sequencing was peripheral blood. All receptors derive from a woman between 65 and 79 years old with active or convalescent COVID-19.

The CDR3 protein is CASSLAAGTESPLHF. The CDR3 DNA is TGCGCCAGCAGCTTGGCCGCGGGGACAGAATCACCCCTCCACTTT. The chain uses TRBV5-1 and TRBJ1-6, with 7 bases aligning to TRBD1. The CDR3 consists of 15 residues. The trim removed 0 bases at V and 10 bases at J, leaving 7 bases unmatched. Per germline, CDR1 SGHRS and CDR2 YFSETQ.

This clone was counted once. The chain joins TRBV4-3 to TRBJ2-2; 10 positions agree with TRBD1. Germline loops: CDR1 LGHNA, CDR2 YSLEER. The CDR3 is 19 amino acids. With 1 base clipped from V and 4 bases from J, the junction kept 12 bases outside the gene matches. The CDR3 here is CASSQVRGTGAIGTGELFF. The CDR3 DNA follows: TGCGCCAGCAGCCAAGTAAGGGGGACAGGGGCGATCGGCACCGGGGAGCTGTTTTTT.

V usage is TRBV27 and J usage is TRBJ1-2; 11 nucleotides agree with TRBD1. Germline trimming cut 3 bases from V and 0 bases from J; bases unmatched to any gene: 6. From germline, CDR1 is MNHEY and CDR2 SMNVEV (reference sequence). The CDR3 totals 17 residues. CDR3 region: CASSFRDRGVSNYGYTF. As DNA, the CDR3 is TGTGCCAGCAGTTTCCGGGACAGGGGGGTTTCTAACTATGGCTACACCTTC.

The V and J genes are TRBV7-9 and TRBJ2-7; 9 bases map to TRBD1. Germline V gives CDR1 SEHNR, CDR2 FQNEAQ (reference sequence). CDR3 length: 12 amino acids. J was trimmed by 6 bases and V by 5 bases; bases with no gene match: 2. CDR3 sequence reads: CASSGTGREQYF. In DNA form, the CDR3 reads TGTGCCAGCAGCGGGACAGGGCGCGAGCAGTACTTC.

This sequence joins TRBV28 and TRBJ1-4; weak D call: TRBD1 (6 bases). CDR3 length: 14 residues. The V end lost 3 bases, the J end lost 7 bases, and 12 bases lay between the germline ends. Germline V gene sequence: CDR1 MDHEN, CDR2 SYDVKM. The CDR3 nucleotides read TGTGCCAGCAGTTTGGGGGCAGCTTTTGAAAAACTGTTTTTT. Protein sequence: CASSLGAAFEKLFF.

The chain carries TRBV10-3 and TRBJ2-1, with no clear D. The CDR3 length is 12 residues. CDR1 is ENHRY, CDR2 SYGVKD, per germline. V shed 7 bases and J shed 4 bases, with 8 bases lying between them. Here the CDR3 DNA reads TGTGCCATCAAAGACACATACAATGAGCAGTTCTTC. Its translation is CAIKDTYNEQFF.

This rearrangement joins TRBV5-4 to TRBJ2-7; 7 positions agree with TRBD1. The CDR3 spans 14 residues. Per germline, CDR1 SGHNT and CDR2 YYREEE (reference sequence). After removal of 0 bases from V and 3 bases from J, the junction contained 3 bases not matched to a gene. The CDR3 region is CASSLAGQSYEQYF. As DNA, the CDR3 is TGTGCCAGCAGCTTGGCGGGACAGAGCTACGAGCAGTACTTC.

This chain links TRBV12-3 or TRBV12-4 with TRBJ1-2; a weak D match, TRBD1 (5 bases). The V end was cut by 2 bases, the J end by 5 bases, with 9 bases between. The CDR3 covers 13 residues. In DNA, the CDR3 is TGTGCCAGCAGTTTAAGGCAGGGATATGGCTACACCTTC. Protein: CASSLRQGYGYTF.

The rearrangement links TRBV19 to TRBJ1-2, with 7 bases aligning to TRBD1. The CDR3 consists of 14 residues. Germline V gene sequence: CDR1 LNHDA, CDR2 SQIVND (reference sequence). With V trimmed by 7 bases and J by 3 bases, 8 bases remained unmatched. CDR3 protein: CASTAITGDYGYTF. In nucleotides, the CDR3 is TGTGCCAGTACCGCAATAACAGGGGACTATGGCTACACCTTC.

This clone was detected a few times. Other DNA sequences of this sample code for an identical CDR3. This chain joins TRBV27 and TRBJ1-5; no reliable D call. Germline lookup yields CDR1 MNHEY and CDR2 SMNVEV (reference sequence). The CDR3 has 12 amino acids. V lost 3 bases and J 4 bases, leaving 4 bases between the germline ends. This CDR3 is CASSFHNQPQHF. The CDR3 DNA sequence: TGTGCCAGCAGTTTTCATAATCAGCCCCAGCATTTT.

The V and J genes are TRBV19 and TRBJ1-5, with 8 bases matching TRBD1. CDR1 LNHDA and CDR2 SQIVND come from the germline V gene (reference sequence). V shed 3 bases, J shed 0 bases, and the junction held 10 bases outside the gene matches. This CDR3 comprises 18 residues. CDR3 DNA sequence: TGTGCCAGTAGTATGGTCGGACAGGGAATGTATAGCAATCAGCCCCAGCATTTT. It is translated as CASSMVGQGMYSNQPQHF.

The chain is built from TRBV27 and TRBJ1-3; D unresolved. This CDR3 has 15 residues. Germline V gene lookup returns CDR1 MNHEY and CDR2 SMNVEV (reference sequence). V shed 7 bases and J shed 4 bases, with 17 bases lying between them. The CDR3 bases are TGTGCCAGCACCTCTCGCGAGGATCAGGGAAACACCATATATTTT. This gives the protein CASTSREDQGNTIYF.

The gene calls are TRBV6-5 and TRBJ1-4; a possible D gene is TRBD1 (6 bases). The CDR3 length is 14 residues. CDR1 is MNHEY, CDR2 SVGAGI, per germline. V lost 2 bases and J 11 bases, leaving 15 bases between the germline ends. The CDR3 loop is CASSYRDTSGKLFF. CDR3 bases: TGTGCCAGCAGTTACAGGGACACCTCTGGGAAACTGTTTTTT.

The gene calls are TRBV27 and TRBJ1-6; TRBD1 matches 7 bases. The length of the CDR3 is 17 residues. Germline values: CDR1 MNHEY, CDR2 SMNVEV (reference sequence). V shed 1 base, J shed 1 base, and the junction held 4 bases outside the gene matches. CDR3 in amino acids: CASSLLGGASYNSPLHF. In DNA, the CDR3 is TGTGCCAGCAGTTTATTAGGGGGCGCGTCCTATAATTCACCCCTCCACTTT.

This sequence joins TRBV29-1 and TRBJ2-3, with a tentative D call TRBD1 (5 bases). V was clipped by 4 bases and J by 0 bases, with 11 bases between them. CDR1 and CDR2 (germline): SQVTM, ANQGSEA. The CDR3 sequence is 14 residues long. The CDR3 protein is CSVALGASTDTQYF. The CDR3 DNA reads as TGCAGCGTTGCCTTAGGGGCAAGCACAGATACGCAGTATTTT.

The chain has TRBV10-3 and TRBJ1-2; D unresolved. With 0 bases removed from V and 5 bases from J, the gap between germline ends came to 10 bases. Germline CDR1 reads ENHRY; CDR2 reads SYGVKD. This CDR3 has 14 amino acids. The CDR3, as DNA: TGTGCCATCAGTGAGTCTAGCCGAGTATATGGCTACACCTTC. Encoded protein: CAISESSRVYGYTF.